The rows below give T cell receptor beta chains drawn from one sample of a study of blood T cell repertoires in COVID-19. Sequencing was performed with immunoSEQ multiplex PCR; in TCRdb, only in-frame clones are kept and a portion is missing. The sample holds about 80,000 clones, over 80% seen once. Sequenced sample: peripheral blood. All receptors come from a man older than 75 with active or convalescent COVID-19. Each CDR3 is given with its conserved first and last residue. Each record gives: CDR3 protein, CDR3 DNA, J gene, clone size, D gene, V gene. A D gene is named only where the DNA matches it firmly. The listing skips clone size in some rows; elsewhere it reads once, few, many or a size class.

cdr3_aa: CASSGLARTGNTIYF
cdr3_nt: TGTGCCAGCAGCGGCCTGGCGAGGACTGGAAACACCATATATTTT
j_call: TRBJ1-3
clone_size: -
d_call: -
v_call: TRBV2

cdr3_aa: CASSGTEGNTQYF
cdr3_nt: TGTGCCAGTAGTGGGACAGAAGGAAATACGCAGTATTTT
j_call: TRBJ2-3
clone_size: -
d_call: TRBD1
v_call: TRBV19

cdr3_aa: CASSFTGLRETQYF
cdr3_nt: TGTGCCAGCAGCTTTACAGGGCTTCGGGAGACCCAGTACTTC
j_call: TRBJ2-5
clone_size: -
d_call: -
v_call: TRBV11-2

cdr3_aa: CASSTSYRDSRNEKLFF
cdr3_nt: TGTGCCAGCAGTACATCCTACCGGGACAGCCGAAATGAAAAACTGTTTTTT
j_call: TRBJ1-4
clone_size: -
d_call: TRBD1
v_call: TRBV28

cdr3_aa: CATSDPDRRGAGELFF
cdr3_nt: TGTGCCACCAGTGACCCTGACAGGCGAGGGGCCGGGGAGCTGTTTTTT
j_call: TRBJ2-2
clone_size: -
d_call: -
v_call: TRBV24-1

cdr3_aa: CASSPRGAGGQDEQFF
cdr3_nt: TGTGCCAGCAGCCCCAGGGGGGCGGGAGGGCAAGATGAGCAGTTCTTC
j_call: TRBJ2-1
clone_size: few
d_call: TRBD2
v_call: TRBV11-3

cdr3_aa: CASSFEGNTIYF
cdr3_nt: TGCGCCAGCAGCTTTGAGGGAAACACCATATATTTT
j_call: TRBJ1-3
clone_size: -
d_call: -
v_call: TRBV5-1

cdr3_aa: CATSDLASGISGELFF
cdr3_nt: TGTGCCACCAGTGATTTGGCTAGCGGGATTAGCGGGGAGCTGTTTTTT
j_call: TRBJ2-2
clone_size: -
d_call: TRBD2
v_call: TRBV24-1

cdr3_aa: CASRTNQAPQEEKLFF
cdr3_nt: TGTGCCAGTAGGACCAACCAGGCACCCCAGGAAGAAAAACTGTTTTTT
j_call: TRBJ1-4
clone_size: -
d_call: -
v_call: TRBV19

cdr3_aa: CASSQEIGGNTEAFF
cdr3_nt: TGCGCCAGCAGCCAAGAGATTGGTGGCAACACTGAAGCTTTCTTT
j_call: TRBJ1-1
clone_size: few
d_call: -
v_call: TRBV4-1

cdr3_aa: CSVELGQGLNTEAFF
cdr3_nt: TGCAGCGTTGAACTAGGTCAGGGGCTGAACACTGAAGCTTTCTTT
j_call: TRBJ1-1
clone_size: -
d_call: -
v_call: TRBV29-1

cdr3_aa: CAISDVGGAKGYTF
cdr3_nt: TGTGCCATCAGTGACGTTGGGGGGGCTAAAGGCTACACCTTC
j_call: TRBJ1-2
clone_size: -
d_call: -
v_call: TRBV10-3

cdr3_aa: CASRPRGGAGETQYF
cdr3_nt: TGTGCCAGCAGGCCCCGGGGGGGGGCGGGGGAGACCCAGTACTTC
j_call: TRBJ2-5
clone_size: -
d_call: TRBD2
v_call: TRBV7-2

cdr3_aa: CASSIETGVAPEKLFF
cdr3_nt: TGTGCCAGTAGTATAGAAACGGGGGTTGCGCCTGAAAAACTGTTTTTT
j_call: TRBJ1-4
clone_size: -
d_call: -
v_call: TRBV19

cdr3_aa: CASSIGVYSNQPQHF
cdr3_nt: TGTGCCAGTAGTATCGGGGTCTATAGCAATCAGCCCCAGCATTTT
j_call: TRBJ1-5
clone_size: once
d_call: -
v_call: TRBV19

cdr3_aa: CASKQDRGKETQYF
cdr3_nt: TGTGCCAGTAAACAGGACAGGGGAAAAGAGACCCAGTACTTC
j_call: TRBJ2-5
clone_size: -
d_call: TRBD1
v_call: TRBV19

cdr3_aa: CASSSDGRGTGGEETQYF
cdr3_nt: TGTGCCAGTAGTTCGGATGGCCGGGGGACAGGGGGCGAGGAGACCCAGTACTTC
j_call: TRBJ2-5
clone_size: -
d_call: TRBD1
v_call: TRBV19

cdr3_aa: CASSLLQGLWETQYF
cdr3_nt: TGCGCCAGCAGCTTGTTACAGGGCTTGTGGGAGACCCAGTACTTC
j_call: TRBJ2-5
clone_size: -
d_call: -
v_call: TRBV5-1

cdr3_aa: CASSASTSGGAETQYF
cdr3_nt: TGTGCCAGCAGTGCCTCGACTAGCGGGGGGGCGGAGACCCAGTACTTC
j_call: TRBJ2-5
clone_size: -
d_call: TRBD2
v_call: TRBV3-1/TRBV3-2

cdr3_aa: CASSPLAGGTKTQYF
cdr3_nt: TGTGCCAGCAGCCCATTAGCGGGAGGGACGAAGACCCAGTACTTC
j_call: TRBJ2-5
clone_size: -
d_call: TRBD2
v_call: TRBV11-3

cdr3_aa: CASRLDRVKQPQHF
cdr3_nt: TGCGCCAGTCGACTGGACAGGGTAAAACAGCCCCAGCATTTT
j_call: TRBJ1-5
clone_size: -
d_call: TRBD1
v_call: TRBV10-2

cdr3_aa: CASSRPGQIETQYF
cdr3_nt: TGTGCCAGCAGCCGCCCGGGACAGATTGAGACCCAGTACTTC
j_call: TRBJ2-5
clone_size: once
d_call: TRBD1
v_call: TRBV7-2

cdr3_aa: CASRGATEAFF
cdr3_nt: TGTGCCAGCAGGGGCGCCACTGAAGCTTTCTTT
j_call: TRBJ1-1
clone_size: -
d_call: -
v_call: TRBV27

cdr3_aa: CASSQQGSGYTF
cdr3_nt: TGCGCCAGCAGCCAACAGGGGTCTGGCTACACCTTC
j_call: TRBJ1-2
clone_size: -
d_call: TRBD1
v_call: TRBV5-1

cdr3_aa: CASSPRDTIFANYGYTF
cdr3_nt: TGTGCCAGCAGCCCTCGGGACACCATTTTCGCTAACTATGGCTACACCTTC
j_call: TRBJ1-2
clone_size: -
d_call: -
v_call: TRBV9

cdr3_aa: CASSPTVNGPQHF
cdr3_nt: TGTGCCAGCAGCCCGACAGTTAATGGTCCCCAGCATTTT
j_call: TRBJ1-5
clone_size: few
d_call: -
v_call: TRBV3-1/TRBV3-2

cdr3_aa: CASSQQGGGNTIYF
cdr3_nt: TGTGCCAGCAGCCAACAGGGTGGTGGAAACACCATATATTTT
j_call: TRBJ1-3
clone_size: -
d_call: -
v_call: TRBV5-6

cdr3_aa: CASRYQVNTEAFF
cdr3_nt: TGTGCCAGCAGATATCAGGTGAACACTGAAGCTTTCTTT
j_call: TRBJ1-1
clone_size: -
d_call: -
v_call: TRBV28